This T cell receptor beta chain was sequenced for a study of identifying expanded T cells in peripheral blood. General study points: About 1.2 clones differed between technical replicates, versus approximately 17 and 20 over time.

On this clone itself: Its antigen is not identified.

Germline V gives CDR1 SGHRS, CDR2 YFSETQ. V was cut by 0 bases and J by 6 bases, with 12 bases left in between. The CDR3 spans 14 residues. TCRdb's copy holds only in-frame clones and misses some; the assay was immunoSEQ multiplex PCR. The sample lists around 130,000 clones; approximately 86% were seen once. V gene TRBV5-1 combines with J gene TRBJ1-1; no clear D gene. The sample taken for sequencing was blood. The TCR originated in a person aged 18 to 75 in good health. CDR3: CASSLADPTAEAFF. The CDR3 DNA is TGCGCCAGCAGCTTGGCCGACCCTACCGCTGAAGCTTTCTTT.